The clone carrying this TCR beta chain appeared many times. This record comes from a study of regulatory T cells in long-lasting Graves disease. Study as a whole: Persistence in Graves' disease required over 5 years of antithyroid drugs plus positive TSH receptor antibodies.

The time point here: persistent/refractory GD, antithyroid drugs over 5 years with positive TRAb. The TCR library was made from RNA that had been extracted from PBMCs in TRIzol. The V gene's germline CDR1 is ENHRY and CDR2 SYGVKD. This CDR3 comprises 13 residues. V was shortened by 5 bases and J by 6 bases, with 13 bases between the two germline ends. Both iRepertoire HTBI primers and Arm-PCR of CDR3 regions were used to build the TCR beta libraries. TCRdb fed the multiplex PCR reads into MiXCR, producing one record per CDR3 protein. This sample has some 340,000 distinct CDR3 sequences, with roughly 23% found just once.

Sequencing was performed on peripheral blood mononuclear cells (PBMCs), taken when the disease was refractory, from a patient treated with antithyroid drugs. The TCR comes from a woman aged 40 to 50 with Graves disease. This chain connects TRBV10-3 to TRBJ1-1; D not resolved. The CDR3 sequence is CAISPRAGAEAFF. In DNA, the CDR3 is TGTGCCATCAGTCCTCGGGCCGGGGCTGAAGCTTTCTTT.